The 27 T cell receptor beta chains below come from one sample, sequenced in a study of identical twins. Using its own MiXCR run on the 5' RACE reads, TCRdb lists one record per CDR3 protein. The top ten clones hold approximately 0.94% of a sample with about 700,000 distinct CDR3 sequences, around 8.6% of them seen once. These data were likewise used in another study, on yellow fever vaccine responses in identical twins.

Sequencing input: PBMCs. These receptors all stem from a young woman in good health.

The chain carries TRBV7-9 and TRBJ1-4; a weak D match, TRBD1 (6 bases). This CDR3 is 17 amino acids long. The ends were cut back, 4 bases at V and 3 bases at J, with 18 bases in the middle. Per the germline V gene, CDR1 is SEHNR and CDR2 is FQNEAQ (reference sequence). The CDR3 DNA sequence: TGTGCCAGCAGCTGGCGGGCGACAGGCTCCTCTAATGAAAAACTGTTTTTT. This sequence encodes CASSWRATGSSNEKLFF. The whole variable domain, filled in from reference TRBV7-9 and TRBJ1-4, reads DTGVSQNPRHKITKRGQNVTFRCDPISEHNRLYWYRQTLGQGPEFLTYFQNEAQLEKSRLLSDRFSAERPKGSFSTLEIQRTEQGDSAMYLCASSWRATGSSNEKLFFGSGTQLSVL.

The V gene is TRBV7-9, the J gene TRBJ2-3; D call uncertain. The CDR3 extends over 14 amino acids. With 1 base removed from V and 6 bases from J, the gap between germline ends came to 11 bases. Germline loops: CDR1 SEHNR, CDR2 FQNEAQ (reference sequence). This CDR3 is CASSLDPVMDTQYF. Here the CDR3 DNA reads TGTGCCAGCAGCTTAGATCCAGTTATGGATACGCAGTATTTT.

There are many counts of this clonotype. The gene calls are TRBV5-1 and TRBJ1-1; 7 bases match TRBD1. The CDR3 is 12 residues long. Germline V gene sequence: CDR1 SGHRS, CDR2 YFSETQ. V was clipped by 4 bases and J by 8 bases; unmatched bases: 5. CDR3 loop: CASSLGRGEAFF. CDR3 in DNA: TGCGCCAGCAGCCTTGGCAGGGGGGAAGCTTTCTTT.

This clonotype was seen ten or more times. The rearrangement uses TRBV5-1 and TRBJ2-3; TRBD1 agrees at 10 bases. The CDR3 is made up of 15 amino acids. The V gene end was trimmed by 4 bases and the J gene end by 4 bases; junction bases not matched to a gene: 6. CDR1 and CDR2 (germline): SGHRS, YFSETQ. The DNA of the CDR3 is TGCGCCAGCAGCGGCTGGGACAGGGGTTCAGATACGCAGTATTTT. Translation gives CASSGWDRGSDTQYF.

The J gene is TRBJ2-7, the V gene TRBV20-1, with 7 bases that match TRBD1. The CDR3 covers 13 residues. Germline CDR1 is DFQATT and CDR2 is SNEGSKA (reference sequence). V lost 6 bases to trimming and J lost 2 bases; unmatched junction nucleotides: 7. DNA of the CDR3: TGCAGTGCCACGGACAGGTTCACCTACGAGCAGTACTTC. Translated: CSATDRFTYEQYF.

This clonotype came up many times. The chain links TRBV20-1 to TRBJ2-3, with D perhaps matching TRBD1 or TRBD2 (6 bases each). This CDR3 comprises 13 residues. The V gene's germline CDR1 is DFQATT and CDR2 SNEGSKA (reference sequence). V was clipped by 5 bases and J by 3 bases, with 12 bases between them. The CDR3 here is CSARPGATDTQYF. The CDR3 nucleotides are TGCAGTGCTCGCCCGGGGGCGACAGATACGCAGTATTTT.

The sample holds a few counts of this clonotype. This chain joins TRBV7-9 and TRBJ1-4, with D hard to call. The CDR3 runs 15 residues. Germline CDR1 reads SEHNR; CDR2 reads FQNEAQ (reference sequence). Trimming cost V 0 bases and J 3 bases, with 8 bases left between them. The CDR3 reads CASSLAELANEKLFF. The DNA of the CDR3 is TGTGCCAGCAGCTTAGCGGAGCTGGCTAATGAAAAACTGTTTTTT.

This clonotype was recorded a few times. The chain recombines TRBV7-9 with TRBJ2-7, with 7 bases matching TRBD2. The CDR3 covers 14 residues. Germline loops: CDR1 SEHNR, CDR2 FQNEAQ (reference sequence). V lost 5 bases and J lost 6; bases outside the gene matches: 10. CDR3 protein: CASSLRDGRTEQYF. CDR3 coding DNA: TGTGCCAGCAGCCTCCGGGACGGGAGGACCGAGCAGTACTTC.

This clonotype was seen more than once but under ten times. This chain connects TRBV4-1 to TRBJ2-7; 9 bases match TRBD1. V lost 3 bases to trimming and J lost 4 bases; unmatched junction nucleotides: 7. CDR1 is MGHRA and CDR2 is YSYEKL in the germline V gene. The CDR3 contains 15 residues. CDR3 DNA: TGCGCCAGCAGCCATAACCCGGGACAGGGTTACGAGCAGTACTTC. Its translation: CASSHNPGQGYEQYF.

This clonotype appeared many times. DNA for the CDR3: TGTGCCACCAGTGACGATCGACAGGGAAGCTGGGAGACCCAGTACTTC. This translates into CATSDDRQGSWETQYF. This chain uses TRBV24-1 with TRBJ2-5; the match to TRBD1 covers 7 bases. The V segment lost 4 bases and the J segment 5 bases; nucleotides outside the gene matches: 12. The germline V gene encodes CDR1 KGHDR and CDR2 SFDVKD. The CDR3 totals 16 residues.

The V and J genes are TRBV28 and TRBJ1-1; a weak D match, TRBD1 (5 bases). This CDR3 is built from 15 residues. Germline V gene lookup returns CDR1 MDHEN and CDR2 SYDVKM. Trimming stripped 3 bases from V and 4 bases from J, with 15 bases between. CDR3: CASSLGGRMGTEAFF. CDR3 in DNA: TGTGCCAGCAGTTTGGGGGGTCGGATGGGCACTGAAGCTTTCTTT.

This clonotype has a handful of counts. V usage is TRBV6-2 or TRBV6-3 and J usage is TRBJ2-7; 8 bases agree with TRBD2. The V segment lost 7 bases and the J segment 6 bases; nucleotides outside the gene matches: 14. Germline-derived CDR1 and CDR2 are MNHEY and SVGEGT. The CDR3 runs to 15 residues. The DNA of the CDR3 is TGTGCCAGCACAGACGGGCTTGCGGGAGGTCTCGAGCAGTACTTC. Residues: CASTDGLAGGLEQYF.

Only a few counts were recorded for this clonotype. J is TRBJ1-1 and V is TRBV7-3; D is possibly TRBD1 (6 bases). Germline CDR1 SGHTA, CDR2 FQGTGA. CDR3 length equals 16 residues. Trimming left V 4 bases short and J 1 base short, with 16 bases between. CDR3 sequence: CASSSGGNLGNTEAFF. The CDR3 coding sequence is TGTGCCAGCAGCTCTGGGGGCAATCTAGGGAACACTGAAGCTTTCTTT.

This rearrangement joins TRBV28 to TRBJ2-6, with D possibly TRBD2 on 5 matching bases. Germline CDR1 is MDHEN and CDR2 is SYDVKM. This CDR3 region has 18 residues. V lost 5 bases to trimming and J lost 1 base, with 18 bases between them. DNA for the CDR3: TGTGCCAGCAGTCGTCCGGGGTTTGAGGTGTCTGGGGCCAACGTCCTGACTTTC. Protein sequence: CASSRPGFEVSGANVLTF.

V is TRBV7-2 and J is TRBJ1-3; 7 bases line up with TRBD1. V shed 5 bases, J shed 2 bases, and the junction held 6 bases outside the gene matches. CDR1 and CDR2 (germline): SGHTA, FQGNSA. This CDR3 has 15 amino acids. CDR3 in amino acids: CASSIDRDTGNTIYF. CDR3 coding DNA: TGTGCCAGCAGCATAGACAGGGACACTGGAAACACCATATATTTT. The variable domain in full, with the rest retrieved from reference TRBV7-2 and TRBJ1-3, is GAGVSQSPSNKVTEKGKDVELRCDPISGHTALYWYRQSLGQGLEFLIYFQGNSAPDKSGLPSDRFSAERTGGSVSTLTIQRTQQEDSAVYLCASSIDRDTGNTIYFGEGSWLTVV.

This clonotype was observed a handful of times. The chain has TRBV20-1 and TRBJ2-7, with TRBD1 as a possible D gene (6 bases). CDR3 length: 13 amino acids. The germline V gene has CDR1 DFQATT and CDR2 SNEGSKA (reference sequence). Trimming left V 4 bases short and J 6 bases short, with 16 bases between. The CDR3 loop reads CSANNRVSGEQYF. In DNA, the CDR3 is TGCAGTGCTAATAACAGGGTTTCAGGCGAGCAGTACTTC.

Many counts were recorded for this clonotype. In nucleotides, the CDR3 is TGTGCCAGCAGCTTAGTGAAGCTAGCGGGCAATGAGCAGTTCTTC. It codes for CASSLVKLAGNEQFF. This rearrangement joins TRBV7-2 to TRBJ2-1, with 8 bases that match TRBD2. The junction had 5 bases not matched to a gene; V was cut back by 1 base and J by 6 bases. The CDR3 covers 15 residues. CDR1 and CDR2 from the germline V gene are SGHTA and FQGNSA.

This clonotype was counted between two and nine times. This chain links TRBV14 with TRBJ2-2; maybe TRBD2 (5 bases). The CDR3 spans 16 residues. V was clipped by 5 bases and J by 3 bases, with 16 bases between them. Looked up from germline, CDR1 is SGHDN and CDR2 is FVKESK. Written as DNA, the CDR3 is TGTGCCAGCAGCGAATTTCGAGGGCCAGACACCGGGGAGCTGTTTTTT. Amino acids: CASSEFRGPDTGELFF.

This clonotype has a handful of counts. CDR3 coding DNA: TGCAGCATTAGCGGGCCCAGCTCCTACGAGCAGTACTTC. Its translation: CSISGPSSYEQYF. The V and J genes are TRBV29-1 and TRBJ2-7, with 7 bases lining up with TRBD2. The CDR3 is 13 amino acids. V was clipped by 8 bases and J by 0 bases; unmatched bases: 7. CDR1 is SQVTM and CDR2 is ANQGSEA in the germline V gene.

The CDR3 DNA is TGTGCCAGCTCACCTAAGGCCGGGACCGCCAGGAACTTCCAAGAGACCCAGTACTTC. Protein product: CASSPKAGTARNFQETQYF. V and J are TRBV18 and TRBJ2-5; D is possibly TRBD1 or TRBD2 (5 bases each). Germline-derived CDR1 and CDR2 are KGHSH and LQKENI. The V and J ends lost 3 bases and 1 base respectively, with 24 bases between them. This CDR3 spans 19 amino acids.

V usage is TRBV12-3 or TRBV12-4 and J usage is TRBJ2-7, with D possibly being TRBD1 (5 bases). The CDR3 spans 13 residues. The germline V and J ends were trimmed by 6 bases and 3 bases, with 12 bases remaining between them. The CDR3 loop reads CASSPHTGYEQYF. In DNA, the CDR3 is TGTGCCAGCAGCCCACATACAGGCTACGAGCAGTACTTC.

This clonotype was detected only a few times. The chain has TRBV20-1 and TRBJ2-1; 7 nucleotides agree with TRBD1. This CDR3 comprises 15 residues. Germline V lookup: CDR1 DFQATT, CDR2 SNEGSKA (reference sequence). V dropped 3 bases and J dropped 0; count of bases not matched to a gene: 5. This CDR3 reads CSASRDSSSYNEQFF. The CDR3 region has the DNA TGCAGTGCTAGCCGGGACAGCAGCTCCTACAATGAGCAGTTCTTC.

This chain joins TRBV20-1 and TRBJ2-5, with TRBD2 matching 10 bases. Germline CDR1 reads DFQATT; CDR2 reads SNEGSKA (reference sequence). The length of the CDR3 is 17 residues. V shed 0 bases and J 4 bases; nucleotides not matched to a gene: 11. This chain's CDR3 is CSARESSGRAGVETQYF. CDR3 sequence (DNA): TGCAGTGCTAGAGAGTCCAGCGGGAGGGCCGGGGTAGAGACCCAGTACTTC.

The chain joins TRBV5-1 to TRBJ2-1, with TRBD2 as a possible D gene (6 bases). V lost 2 bases and J 7 bases, leaving 19 bases between the germline ends. The CDR3 sequence is 16 residues long. The germline V gene has CDR1 SGHRS and CDR2 YFSETQ. Written as DNA, the CDR3 is TGCGCCAGCAGCTTCCTGCGGCTGCGGGAAGGTAATGAGCAGTTCTTC. Amino acid sequence: CASSFLRLREGNEQFF.

This clonotype was counted only a few times. V gene TRBV3-1 combines with J gene TRBJ2-7, with a tentative D call TRBD2 (5 bases). The CDR3 covers 14 residues. V shed 1 base and J shed 3 bases, with 10 bases lying between them. CDR1 LGHDT and CDR2 YNNKEL come from the germline V gene (reference sequence). The CDR3 spells CASSQALAVYEQYF. DNA for the CDR3: TGTGCCAGCAGCCAAGCGCTAGCAGTCTACGAGCAGTACTTC.

This clonotype turned up a few times. This chain links TRBV20-1 with TRBJ2-7; 8 nucleotides agree with TRBD2. J was trimmed by 4 bases and V by 1 base; bases with no gene match: 6. The CDR3 sequence is 14 residues long. Germline V lookup: CDR1 DFQATT, CDR2 SNEGSKA (reference sequence). The DNA for the CDR3 is TGCAGTGCTAGAGTCGTTAGCGGGACGTACGAGCAGTACTTC. Translating it yields CSARVVSGTYEQYF.

This clonotype has a count of ten or more. The chain recombines TRBV7-2 with TRBJ2-1, with 8 bases fitting TRBD2. The CDR3 is 11 residues long. CDR1 and CDR2 (germline): SGHTA, FQGNSA. The V and J ends lost 6 bases and 8 bases, in that order; junction bases with no gene match: 0. As DNA, the CDR3 is TGTGCCAGCAGGCGGGGGGATGAGCAGTTCTTC. It yields the protein CASRRGDEQFF. Full variable domain (missing parts from reference TRBV7-2 and TRBJ2-1): GAGVSQSPSNKVTEKGKDVELRCDPISGHTALYWYRQSLGQGLEFLIYFQGNSAPDKSGLPSDRFSAERTGGSVSTLTIQRTQQEDSAVYLCASRRGDEQFFGPGTRLTVL.